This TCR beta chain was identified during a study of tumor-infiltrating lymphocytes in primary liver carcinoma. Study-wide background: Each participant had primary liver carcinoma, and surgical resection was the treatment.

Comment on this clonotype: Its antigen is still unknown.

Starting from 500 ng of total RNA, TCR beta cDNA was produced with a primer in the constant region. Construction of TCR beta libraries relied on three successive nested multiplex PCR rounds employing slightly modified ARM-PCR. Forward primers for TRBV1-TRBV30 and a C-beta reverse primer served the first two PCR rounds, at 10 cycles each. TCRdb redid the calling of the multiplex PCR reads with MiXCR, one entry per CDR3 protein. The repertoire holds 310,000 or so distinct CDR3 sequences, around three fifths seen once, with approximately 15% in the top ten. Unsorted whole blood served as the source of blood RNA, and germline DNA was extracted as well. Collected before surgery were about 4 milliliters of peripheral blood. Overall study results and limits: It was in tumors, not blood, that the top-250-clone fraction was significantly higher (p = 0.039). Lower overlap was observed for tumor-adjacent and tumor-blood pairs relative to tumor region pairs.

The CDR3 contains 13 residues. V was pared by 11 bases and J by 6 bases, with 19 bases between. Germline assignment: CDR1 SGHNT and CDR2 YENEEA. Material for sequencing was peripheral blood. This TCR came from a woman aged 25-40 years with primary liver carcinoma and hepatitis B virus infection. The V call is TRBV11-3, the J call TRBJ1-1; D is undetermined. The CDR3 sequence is CACSKGLAAEAFF. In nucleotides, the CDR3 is TGTGCCTGCTCTAAAGGGCTGGCGGCTGAAGCTTTCTTT. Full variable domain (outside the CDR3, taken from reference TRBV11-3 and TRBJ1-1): EAGVVQSPRYKIIEKKQPVAFWCNPISGHNTLYWYLQNLGQGPELLIRYENEEAVDDSQLPKDRFSAERLKGVDSTLKIQPAELGDSAVYLCACSKGLAAEAFFGQGTRLTVV.